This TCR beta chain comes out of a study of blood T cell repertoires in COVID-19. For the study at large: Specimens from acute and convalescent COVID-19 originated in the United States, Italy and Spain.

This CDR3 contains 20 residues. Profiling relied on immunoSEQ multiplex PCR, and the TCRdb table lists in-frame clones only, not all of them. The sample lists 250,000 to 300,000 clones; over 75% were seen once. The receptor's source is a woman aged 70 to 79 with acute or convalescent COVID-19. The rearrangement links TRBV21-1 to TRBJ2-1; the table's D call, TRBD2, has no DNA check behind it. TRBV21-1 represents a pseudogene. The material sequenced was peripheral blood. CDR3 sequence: CASLKRAGTPAGNAYNEQFF. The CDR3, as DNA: TGTGCCAGCTTGAAGAGGGCGGGGACGCCAGCGGGGAACGCCTACAATGAGCAGTTCTTC.